This T cell receptor beta chain derives from a study of OX40 agonist ivuxolimab in advanced cancers. In the study overall: Patients with hepatocellular carcinoma, melanoma, renal cell or head and neck cancer made up the dose-escalation patients. Study-wide results and caveats: At doses 0.1 to 3.0 mg/kg, CD4+ and CD8+ clones expanded.

V lost 5 bases, J lost 0 bases, and 17 bases lay in between. The CDR3 is made up of 16 amino acids. Germline CDR1 is SGHAT and CDR2 is FQNNGV. Details on this clone: Its antigen is not known.

Sequenced by immunoSEQ multiplex PCR; TCRdb stores in-frame clones only, minus some. The sample yields about 61,000 clones, approximately 86% seen once. V usage is TRBV11-2 and J usage is TRBJ2-7, with D possibly matching TRBD1 (6 bases). The sample in question was CD4+ or CD8+ T cells sorted from blood, obtained in a trial of the OX40 agonist ivuxolimab. This TCR was sampled from an adult with an advanced solid tumor such as melanoma, head and neck, liver or kidney cancer. The CDR3 loop reads CASSPLGRGVSYEQYF. For the CDR3, the DNA is TGTGCCAGCAGCCCACTGGGCAGGGGAGTCTCCTACGAGCAGTACTTC.